Listed below are T cell receptor beta chains from one sample, sequenced in a study of blood T cell repertoires in COVID-19. The assay was immunoSEQ multiplex PCR, and TCRdb's table has in-frame clones only and misses some. Here the sample spans some 220,000 clones, approximately 90% being singletons. The sample taken for sequencing was PBMCs or T cells enriched from blood (not recorded which). These receptors all stem from a woman aged 18-29 years in a cohort exposed to, infected with or recovered from COVID-19 (not recorded which). CDR3s include the opening cysteine and the closing phenylalanine or tryptophan. D genes are given only for firm matches. Not all rows give a size; the values are once, few, many and, for expanded clones, a class.

j_call: TRBJ2-7; clone_size: -; d_call: TRBD1; v_call: TRBV5-6; cdr3_nt: TGTGCCAGCAGTACCGGGACAGGCCTCTACGAGCAGTACTTC; cdr3_aa: CASSTGTGLYEQYF
j_call: TRBJ1-3; clone_size: -; d_call: -; v_call: TRBV5-1; cdr3_nt: TGCGCCAGCAGCTTTAGTAGGGGGGGCGGAAACACCATATATTTT; cdr3_aa: CASSFSRGGGNTIYF
j_call: TRBJ2-7; clone_size: -; d_call: -; v_call: TRBV5-5; cdr3_nt: TGTGCCAGCAGCTCACTTTTGGGGCTTCCTCCCACCGAGCAGTACTTC; cdr3_aa: CASSSLLGLPPTEQYF
j_call: TRBJ2-5; clone_size: -; d_call: -; v_call: TRBV4-2; cdr3_nt: TGTGCCAGCAGCCCCCTTGTCACTCAGGAGGGAGAGACCCAGTACTTC; cdr3_aa: CASSPLVTQEGETQYF
j_call: TRBJ1-2; clone_size: -; d_call: -; v_call: TRBV28; cdr3_nt: TGTGCCAGCAGTTTATTACGAGCTAGCGGCTACACCTTC; cdr3_aa: CASSLLRASGYTF
j_call: TRBJ1-6; clone_size: -; d_call: -; v_call: TRBV6-5; cdr3_nt: TGTGCCAGCCTCTCGGGGAACTTCTATAATTCACCCCTCCACTTT; cdr3_aa: CASLSGNFYNSPLHF
j_call: TRBJ1-1; clone_size: few; d_call: -; v_call: TRBV6-5; cdr3_nt: TGTGCCAGCAGTTACTCGATGCGGGCGGGAGCTTTCTTT; cdr3_aa: CASSYSMRAGAFF
j_call: TRBJ2-1; clone_size: -; d_call: TRBD1; v_call: TRBV7-2; cdr3_nt: TGTGCCAGCAGCATTGGACAGGGGGCTGCGGATGAGCAGTTCTTC; cdr3_aa: CASSIGQGAADEQFF
j_call: TRBJ2-7; clone_size: -; d_call: TRBD2; v_call: TRBV3-1/TRBV3-2; cdr3_nt: TGTGCCAGCAGCCTACAGACTAGCGGGCTCTACGAGCAGTACTTC; cdr3_aa: CASSLQTSGLYEQYF
j_call: TRBJ2-7; clone_size: -; d_call: -; v_call: TRBV21-1; cdr3_nt: TGTGCCAGCAGCATGGGCAGCTCCTACGAGCAGTACTTC; cdr3_aa: CASSMGSSYEQYF
j_call: TRBJ2-2; clone_size: once; d_call: TRBD1; v_call: TRBV7-9; cdr3_nt: TGTGCCAGCCAAAGGACAGGGGGCACCGGGGAGCTGTTTTTT; cdr3_aa: CASQRTGGTGELFF
j_call: TRBJ1-2; clone_size: -; d_call: TRBD1; v_call: TRBV27; cdr3_nt: TGTGCCAGCAGTTCTACCGGGACAGGGATAATCTATGGCTACACCTTC; cdr3_aa: CASSSTGTGIIYGYTF
j_call: TRBJ2-3; clone_size: -; d_call: TRBD2; v_call: TRBV5-4; cdr3_nt: TGTGCCAGCAGCTCTCGTACTAGCGGGAGCCCCGATACGCAGTATTTT; cdr3_aa: CASSSRTSGSPDTQYF
j_call: TRBJ1-6; clone_size: -; d_call: TRBD1; v_call: TRBV27; cdr3_nt: TGTGCCAGCAGTGCCCAGGGGGTCTTAGGCCAATCACCCCTCCACTTT; cdr3_aa: CASSAQGVLGQSPLHF
j_call: TRBJ1-6; clone_size: -; d_call: TRBD1; v_call: TRBV6-5; cdr3_nt: TGTGCCAGCAGTAGGACAGGGTCCAATTCACCCCTCCACTTT; cdr3_aa: CASSRTGSNSPLHF
j_call: TRBJ1-2; clone_size: -; d_call: TRBD1; v_call: TRBV2; cdr3_nt: TGTGCCAGCAGTGAAGAGAGGCAGGGGGAAGGCTACACCTTC; cdr3_aa: CASSEERQGEGYTF
j_call: TRBJ1-6; clone_size: -; d_call: TRBD1; v_call: TRBV18; cdr3_nt: TGTGCCAGCTCACCAAACATCGCTACCACAGGGACAGCAACTGGTTCACCCCTCCACTTT; cdr3_aa: CASSPNIATTGTATGSPLHF
j_call: TRBJ2-1; clone_size: -; d_call: TRBD2; v_call: TRBV5-1; cdr3_nt: TGCGCCAGCAGCTTGGAGGCGGGAGTGAGCTCCTACAATGAGCAGTTCTTC; cdr3_aa: CASSLEAGVSSYNEQFF
j_call: TRBJ2-1; clone_size: -; d_call: TRBD1; v_call: TRBV5-4; cdr3_nt: TGTGCCAGCAGCTCTCCGGGACAGGGGAAATCTGAGCAGTTCTTC; cdr3_aa: CASSSPGQGKSEQFF
j_call: TRBJ2-1; clone_size: -; d_call: TRBD2; v_call: TRBV2; cdr3_nt: TGTGCCAGCAGCCGACTAGCGGACTCCTACAATGAGCAGTTCTTC; cdr3_aa: CASSRLADSYNEQFF
j_call: TRBJ1-2; clone_size: -; d_call: -; v_call: TRBV5-1; cdr3_nt: TGCGCCAGCAGCTTGGGGTCGGCGGAGAACTATGGCTACACCTTC; cdr3_aa: CASSLGSAENYGYTF
j_call: TRBJ2-7; clone_size: many; d_call: -; v_call: TRBV2; cdr3_nt: TGTGCCAGCAGTAGACAGGTGAACTACGAGCAGTACTTC; cdr3_aa: CASSRQVNYEQYF
j_call: TRBJ2-3; clone_size: -; d_call: TRBD2; v_call: TRBV5-4; cdr3_nt: TGTGCCAGCAGTCTGGGGGCGGGGGGAACAGATACGCAGTATTTT; cdr3_aa: CASSLGAGGTDTQYF
j_call: TRBJ2-2; clone_size: few; d_call: TRBD2; v_call: TRBV4-1; cdr3_nt: TGCGCCAGCAGCCGAGGGACTAGCGGGAGTAGAACCGGGGAGCTGTTTTTT; cdr3_aa: CASSRGTSGSRTGELFF
j_call: TRBJ1-5; clone_size: once; d_call: -; v_call: TRBV2; cdr3_nt: TGTGCCAGCACGCAGGGAAAGGGGGTTAGCAATCAGCCCCAGCATTTT; cdr3_aa: CASTQGKGVSNQPQHF
j_call: TRBJ2-7; clone_size: -; d_call: -; v_call: TRBV5-1; cdr3_nt: TGCGCCAGCAGCCCAATCCCCACAGAGAACTCCTACGAGCAGTACTTC; cdr3_aa: CASSPIPTENSYEQYF
j_call: TRBJ2-2; clone_size: once; d_call: TRBD2; v_call: TRBV7-9; cdr3_nt: TGTGCCAGCAGCCCCCCCGGGACTAGGGACACCGGGGAGCTGTTTTTT; cdr3_aa: CASSPPGTRDTGELFF
j_call: TRBJ2-3; clone_size: -; d_call: TRBD1; v_call: TRBV9; cdr3_nt: TGTGCCAGCAGCGTAGGCCCTCCGGGACAGGGAAGCACAGATACGCAGTATTTT; cdr3_aa: CASSVGPPGQGSTDTQYF
j_call: TRBJ1-4; clone_size: -; d_call: -; v_call: TRBV19; cdr3_nt: TGTGCCAGTAGTATTTGGCACAGTCGAAATGAAAAACTGTTTTTT; cdr3_aa: CASSIWHSRNEKLFF
j_call: TRBJ1-2; clone_size: -; d_call: TRBD1; v_call: TRBV2; cdr3_nt: TGTGCCAGCAGTGTCGACAGGGGACATGGCTACACCTTC; cdr3_aa: CASSVDRGHGYTF
j_call: TRBJ2-3; clone_size: few; d_call: TRBD1; v_call: TRBV5-1; cdr3_nt: TGCGCCAGCAGTCCACAGGGGTGGGCCACAGATACGCAGTATTTT; cdr3_aa: CASSPQGWATDTQYF
j_call: TRBJ1-6; clone_size: -; d_call: TRBD1; v_call: TRBV24-1; cdr3_nt: TGTGCCACCGTCTGCCGGGACAGCCTAGATAATTCACCCCTCCACTTT; cdr3_aa: CATVCRDSLDNSPLHF
j_call: TRBJ2-7; clone_size: -; d_call: TRBD2; v_call: TRBV10-2; cdr3_nt: TGCGCCAGCACGCCGGCTAGCGGGGGGGAAGAGCAGTACTTC; cdr3_aa: CASTPASGGEEQYF
j_call: TRBJ2-2; clone_size: -; d_call: -; v_call: TRBV7-7; cdr3_nt: TGTGCCAGCAGCGCGGACAGAGCTCTCACCGGGGAGCTGTTTTTT; cdr3_aa: CASSADRALTGELFF
j_call: TRBJ2-7; clone_size: -; d_call: -; v_call: TRBV24-1; cdr3_nt: TGTGCCACCTCACCAGGATGGCCAGGGCCCTACGAGCAGTACTTC; cdr3_aa: CATSPGWPGPYEQYF
j_call: TRBJ1-1; clone_size: -; d_call: -; v_call: TRBV21-1; cdr3_nt: TGTGCCAGCAGCCCCCTGGGAGATATGAACACTGAAGCTTTCTTT; cdr3_aa: CASSPLGDMNTEAFF
j_call: TRBJ2-4; clone_size: once; d_call: -; v_call: TRBV11-2; cdr3_nt: TGTGCCAGCAGCTGGGACTGGGACGACATTCAGTACTTC; cdr3_aa: CASSWDWDDIQYF
j_call: TRBJ2-2; clone_size: -; d_call: -; v_call: TRBV5-6; cdr3_nt: TGTGCCAGCAGCTTGGGGCAGGGAATCTACACCGGGGAGCTGTTTTTT; cdr3_aa: CASSLGQGIYTGELFF
j_call: TRBJ1-2; clone_size: -; d_call: -; v_call: TRBV19; cdr3_nt: TGTGCCCTCAGCAGCCGGGGAGGGGATGGCTACACCTTC; cdr3_aa: CALSSRGGDGYTF
j_call: TRBJ2-1; clone_size: -; d_call: TRBD2; v_call: TRBV6-1; cdr3_nt: TGTGCCAGCAGTGCAGCGACTAGCGGGAGTGTTGAGCAGTTCTTC; cdr3_aa: CASSAATSGSVEQFF
j_call: TRBJ1-1; clone_size: -; d_call: -; v_call: TRBV19; cdr3_nt: TGTGCCAGTAAAGGAGGCGCGGGAATGAACACTGAAGCTTTCTTT; cdr3_aa: CASKGGAGMNTEAFF
j_call: TRBJ1-6; clone_size: -; d_call: -; v_call: TRBV7-3; cdr3_nt: TGTGCCAGCAGCCGAGACTTTAATTCACCCCTCCACTTT; cdr3_aa: CASSRDFNSPLHF
j_call: TRBJ1-2; clone_size: -; d_call: -; v_call: TRBV2; cdr3_nt: TGTGCCAGCAGTATAACAGGGCGCTATGGCTACACCTTC; cdr3_aa: CASSITGRYGYTF
j_call: TRBJ2-7; clone_size: -; d_call: TRBD2; v_call: TRBV18; cdr3_nt: TGTGCCAGCTCACCAGGAGGGACTAGCGGGTCCTACGAGCAGTACTTC; cdr3_aa: CASSPGGTSGSYEQYF
j_call: TRBJ1-5; clone_size: -; d_call: -; v_call: TRBV6-5; cdr3_nt: TGTGCCAGCAGTCGCTCCTTCGCTAGACAGCCCCAGCATTTT; cdr3_aa: CASSRSFARQPQHF
j_call: TRBJ2-2; clone_size: -; d_call: TRBD2; v_call: TRBV28; cdr3_nt: TGTGCCAGCAGCCTAGCGGGGGGGAACACCGGGGAGCTGTTTTTT; cdr3_aa: CASSLAGGNTGELFF
j_call: TRBJ1-2; clone_size: -; d_call: -; v_call: TRBV27; cdr3_nt: TGTGCCAGCGGCCCGGGTGGGGCCTATGGCTACACCTTC; cdr3_aa: CASGPGGAYGYTF
j_call: TRBJ1-2; clone_size: -; d_call: TRBD1; v_call: TRBV19; cdr3_nt: TGTGCCAGTATGAGAGGGGGCGATGGCTATGGCTACACCTTC; cdr3_aa: CASMRGGDGYGYTF
j_call: TRBJ1-3; clone_size: -; d_call: -; v_call: TRBV18; cdr3_nt: TGTGCCAGCTCACCAAGAGCCGAGAGGGACACCATATATTTT; cdr3_aa: CASSPRAERDTIYF
j_call: TRBJ2-1; clone_size: -; d_call: -; v_call: TRBV4-1; cdr3_nt: TGCGCCAGCAGCCAAGAAGTTTTGGAGGGGTTCCCTGAGCAGTTCTTC; cdr3_aa: CASSQEVLEGFPEQFF
j_call: TRBJ1-5; clone_size: -; d_call: -; v_call: TRBV2; cdr3_nt: TGTGCCAGCAGTAGGATACTCCCTGGGGCAAATCAGCCCCAGCATTTT; cdr3_aa: CASSRILPGANQPQHF
j_call: TRBJ2-2; clone_size: -; d_call: -; v_call: TRBV3-1/TRBV3-2; cdr3_nt: TGTGCCAGCAGCCTACTTGCGGGGGAGCTGTTTTTT; cdr3_aa: CASSLLAGELFF
j_call: TRBJ2-2; clone_size: -; d_call: TRBD2; v_call: TRBV7-3; cdr3_nt: TGTGCCAGCAGCCCTAGCGGGGGGGCGTCTTACACCGGGGAGCTGTTTTTT; cdr3_aa: CASSPSGGASYTGELFF
j_call: TRBJ2-7; clone_size: -; d_call: -; v_call: TRBV4-2; cdr3_nt: TGTGCCAGCAGCCAAGGGCCCGGAGACCCCTACGAGCAGTACTTC; cdr3_aa: CASSQGPGDPYEQYF
j_call: TRBJ2-3; clone_size: few; d_call: TRBD2; v_call: TRBV2; cdr3_nt: TGTGCCAGCACTAGCGGGGGGGCGGCAGATACGCAGTATTTT; cdr3_aa: CASTSGGAADTQYF
j_call: TRBJ1-2; clone_size: -; d_call: -; v_call: TRBV3-1/TRBV3-2; cdr3_nt: TGTGCCAGCAGCCAAACGACTCAGGGGAATGGCTACACCTTC; cdr3_aa: CASSQTTQGNGYTF
j_call: TRBJ1-3; clone_size: -; d_call: -; v_call: TRBV5-4; cdr3_nt: TGTGCCAGCAGCTCTACGGTCTCTGGAAACACCATATATTTT; cdr3_aa: CASSSTVSGNTIYF
j_call: TRBJ1-1; clone_size: -; d_call: -; v_call: TRBV18; cdr3_nt: TGTGCCAGCTCCCTAACGGACTCGAACACTGAAGCTTTCTTT; cdr3_aa: CASSLTDSNTEAFF
j_call: TRBJ1-5; clone_size: -; d_call: -; v_call: TRBV28; cdr3_nt: TGTGCCAGCAAACCCGGGGGAGGATATAGCAATCAGCCCCAGCATTTT; cdr3_aa: CASKPGGGYSNQPQHF
j_call: TRBJ2-2; clone_size: -; d_call: -; v_call: TRBV10-3; cdr3_nt: TGTGCCATCTCAGGGAATAACACCGGGGAGCTGTTTTTT; cdr3_aa: CAISGNNTGELFF